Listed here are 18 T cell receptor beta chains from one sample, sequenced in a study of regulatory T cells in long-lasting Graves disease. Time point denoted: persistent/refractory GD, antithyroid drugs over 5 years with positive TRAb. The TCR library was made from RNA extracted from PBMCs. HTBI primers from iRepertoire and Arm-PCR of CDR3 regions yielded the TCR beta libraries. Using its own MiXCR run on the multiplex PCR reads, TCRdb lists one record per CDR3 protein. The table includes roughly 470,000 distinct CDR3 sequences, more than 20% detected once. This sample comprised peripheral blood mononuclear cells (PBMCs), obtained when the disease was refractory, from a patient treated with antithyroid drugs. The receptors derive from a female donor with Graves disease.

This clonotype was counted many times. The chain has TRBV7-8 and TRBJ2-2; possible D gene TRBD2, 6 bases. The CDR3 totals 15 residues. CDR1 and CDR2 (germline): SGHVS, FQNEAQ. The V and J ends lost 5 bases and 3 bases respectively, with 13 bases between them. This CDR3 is CASSRTGGYTGELFF. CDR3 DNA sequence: TGTGCCAGCAGCAGAACCGGGGGATACACCGGGGAGCTGTTTTTT. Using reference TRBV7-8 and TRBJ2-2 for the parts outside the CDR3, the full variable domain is GAGVSQSPRYKVAKRGQDVALRCDPISGHVSLFWYQQALGQGPEFLTYFQNEAQLDKSGLPSDRFFAERPEGSVSTLKIQRTQQEDSAVYLCASSRTGGYTGELFFGEGSRLTVL.

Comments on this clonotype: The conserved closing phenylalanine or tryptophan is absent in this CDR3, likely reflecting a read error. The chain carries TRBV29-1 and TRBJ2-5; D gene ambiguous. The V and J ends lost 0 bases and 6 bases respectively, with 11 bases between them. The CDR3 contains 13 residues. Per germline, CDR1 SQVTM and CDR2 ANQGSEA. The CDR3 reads CSVEDLLVKTQYS. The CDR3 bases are TGCAGCGTTGAAGATCTCCTTGTGAAGACCCAGTACTCC.

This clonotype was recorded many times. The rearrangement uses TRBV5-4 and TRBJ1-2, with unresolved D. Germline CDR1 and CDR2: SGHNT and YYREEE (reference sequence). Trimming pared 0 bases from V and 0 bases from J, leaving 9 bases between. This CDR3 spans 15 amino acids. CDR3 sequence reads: CASSLEIKSNYGYTF. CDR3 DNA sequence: TGTGCCAGCAGCTTGGAAATAAAATCTAACTATGGCTACACCTTC.

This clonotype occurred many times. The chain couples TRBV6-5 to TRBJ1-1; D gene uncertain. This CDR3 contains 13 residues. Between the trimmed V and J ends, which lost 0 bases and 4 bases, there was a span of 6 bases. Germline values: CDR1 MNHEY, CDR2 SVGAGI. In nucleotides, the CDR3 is TGTGCCAGCAGTTACTCGGGGAGCACTGAAGCTTTCTTT. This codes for CASSYSGSTEAFF.

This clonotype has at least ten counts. DNA of the CDR3: TGTGCCAGCAGTTTAGTCCGGACGGAGGATGGCTACACCTTC. Protein sequence: CASSLVRTEDGYTF. V usage is TRBV28 and J usage is TRBJ1-2; no clear D. Trimming stripped 2 bases from V and 6 bases from J, with 13 bases between. The CDR3 runs to 14 residues. CDR1 and CDR2 from the germline V gene are MDHEN and SYDVKM.

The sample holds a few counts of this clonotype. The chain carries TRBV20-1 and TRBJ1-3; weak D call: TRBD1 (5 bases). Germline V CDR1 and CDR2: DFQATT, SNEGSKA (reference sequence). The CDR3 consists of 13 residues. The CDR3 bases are TGCAGCGTCGGGGCAGACTCTGGAAACACCATATATTTT. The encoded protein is CSVGADSGNTIYF.

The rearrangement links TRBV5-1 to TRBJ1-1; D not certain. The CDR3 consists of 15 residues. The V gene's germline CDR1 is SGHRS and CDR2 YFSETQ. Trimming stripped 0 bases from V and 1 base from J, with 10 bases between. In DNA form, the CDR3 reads TGCGCCAGCAGCTTGGATACAGTCCCGAACACTGAAGCTTTCTTT. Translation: CASSLDTVPNTEAFF.

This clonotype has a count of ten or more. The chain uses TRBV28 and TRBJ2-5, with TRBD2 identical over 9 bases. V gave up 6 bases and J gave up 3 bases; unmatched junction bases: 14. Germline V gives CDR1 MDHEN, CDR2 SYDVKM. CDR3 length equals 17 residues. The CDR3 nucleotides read TGTGCCAGCAGCACCCGCCTAGCGGGGAGGAGGGAAGAGACCCAGTACTTC. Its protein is CASSTRLAGRREETQYF.

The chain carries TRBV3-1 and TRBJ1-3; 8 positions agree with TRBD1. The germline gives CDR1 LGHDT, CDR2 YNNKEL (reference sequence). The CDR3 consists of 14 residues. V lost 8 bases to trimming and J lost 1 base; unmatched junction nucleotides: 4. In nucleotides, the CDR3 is TGTGCCAGCGGACGACAGGGGTCTGGAAACACCATATATTTT. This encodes CASGRQGSGNTIYF.

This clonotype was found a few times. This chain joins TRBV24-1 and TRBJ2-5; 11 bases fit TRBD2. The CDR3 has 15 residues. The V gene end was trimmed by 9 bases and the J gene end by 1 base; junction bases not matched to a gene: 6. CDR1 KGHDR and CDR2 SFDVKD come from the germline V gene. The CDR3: CATQTGTSGQETQYF. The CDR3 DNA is TGTGCCACCCAAACCGGGACTAGCGGCCAAGAGACCCAGTACTTC.

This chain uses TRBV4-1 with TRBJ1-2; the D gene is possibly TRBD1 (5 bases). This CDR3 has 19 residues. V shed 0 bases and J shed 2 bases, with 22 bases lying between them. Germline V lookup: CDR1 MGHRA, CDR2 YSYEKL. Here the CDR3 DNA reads TGCGCCAGCAGCCAAGATGTCGTGTTCCAGGGCATTGGGAACTATGGCTACACCTTC. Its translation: CASSQDVVFQGIGNYGYTF.

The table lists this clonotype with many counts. CDR3 coding DNA: TGTGCCAGCAGTCATACGGGACCGCAGAACACTGAAGCTTTCTTT. Residues: CASSHTGPQNTEAFF. The rearrangement joins TRBV27 to TRBJ1-1; D possibly corresponds to TRBD1 (5 bases). This CDR3 is built from 15 residues. CDR1 is MNHEY and CDR2 is SMNVEV in the germline V gene (reference sequence). The germline V and J ends were trimmed by 5 bases and 1 base, with 14 bases remaining between them.

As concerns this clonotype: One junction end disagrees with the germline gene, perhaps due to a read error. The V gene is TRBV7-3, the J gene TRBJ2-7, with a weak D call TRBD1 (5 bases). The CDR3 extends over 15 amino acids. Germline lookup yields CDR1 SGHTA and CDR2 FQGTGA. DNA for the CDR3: TGTGCCTGCAGCTTAAAGGCAGGGCCCTTCTACGAGCAGTACTTC. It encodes CACSLKAGPFYEQYF.

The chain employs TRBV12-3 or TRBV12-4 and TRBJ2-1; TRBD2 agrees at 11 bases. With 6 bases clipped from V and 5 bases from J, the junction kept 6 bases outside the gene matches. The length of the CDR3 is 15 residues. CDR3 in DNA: TGTGCCAGCAGGCAGGGACTAGCGGAGGACAATGAGCAGTTCTTC. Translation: CASRQGLAEDNEQFF.

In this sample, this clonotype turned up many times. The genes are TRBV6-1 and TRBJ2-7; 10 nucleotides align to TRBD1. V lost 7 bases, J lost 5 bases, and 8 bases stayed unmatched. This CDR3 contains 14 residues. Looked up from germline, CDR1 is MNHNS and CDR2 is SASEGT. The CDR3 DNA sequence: TGTGCCAGCAATCTGACAGGGGGCAGGAACGAGCAGTACTTC. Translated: CASNLTGGRNEQYF.

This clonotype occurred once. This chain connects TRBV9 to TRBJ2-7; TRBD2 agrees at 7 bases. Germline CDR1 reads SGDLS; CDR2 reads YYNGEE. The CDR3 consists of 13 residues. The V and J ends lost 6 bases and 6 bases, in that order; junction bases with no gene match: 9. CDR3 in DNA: TGTGCCAGCACCCCAGGTTGGGGGGGCGAGCAGTACTTC. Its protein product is CASTPGWGGEQYF.

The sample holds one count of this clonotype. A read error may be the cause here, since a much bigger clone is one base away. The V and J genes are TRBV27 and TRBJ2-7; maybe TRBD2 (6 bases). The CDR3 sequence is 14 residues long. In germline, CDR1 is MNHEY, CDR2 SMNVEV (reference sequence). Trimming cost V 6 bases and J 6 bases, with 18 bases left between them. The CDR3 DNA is TGTGCCAGCAGCCCCCTGGGCGAGGAGGGCGAGCAGTACTTC. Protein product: CASSPLGEEGEQYF.

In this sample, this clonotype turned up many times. The CDR3: CASTLPDPHIYEQYF. As DNA, the CDR3 is TGTGCCAGCACCCTCCCCGATCCGCACATTTACGAGCAGTACTTC. The rearrangement links TRBV9 to TRBJ2-7; D ambiguous. There are 15 residues in the CDR3. Trimming cost V 6 bases and J 4 bases, with 20 bases left between them. CDR1 is SGDLS and CDR2 is YYNGEE in the germline V gene.